Each of the 9 T cell receptor beta chains below was sequenced from the same sample in a study of identical twins. A single record per CDR3 protein comes from TCRdb applying MiXCR to the 5' RACE reads. This sample has 410,000 or so distinct CDR3 sequences; 15% to 20% occur once, and the top ten carry 9% to 15%. The sample consisted of naive T cells sorted from blood. Receptor source: a man aged 45-65 years in good health.

This clonotype was counted ten times or more. J is TRBJ1-2 and V is TRBV10-3; 7 positions agree with TRBD1. The CDR3 sequence is 14 residues long. Germline V gene data show CDR1 as ENHRY and CDR2 as SYGVKD. The trim removed 2 bases at V and 6 bases at J, leaving 6 bases unmatched. The CDR3 protein is CAISEGTVLNGYTF. The CDR3 bases are TGTGCCATCAGTGAGGGGACAGTGCTGAATGGCTACACCTTC.

This clonotype has at least ten counts. The rearrangement links TRBV28 to TRBJ1-5; D is unclear. V lost 5 bases to trimming and J lost 4 bases, with 12 bases between them. Looked up from germline, CDR1 is MDHEN and CDR2 is SYDVKM. The length of the CDR3 is 14 residues. The CDR3 DNA is TGTGCCAGCAGTATTTCCGGGCCTAATCAGCCCCAGCATTTT. Translation: CASSISGPNQPQHF.

The CDR3 region is CASSLGGGSGHGETQYF. In DNA form, the CDR3 reads TGTGCCAGCAGCCTTGGTGGCGGGAGTGGGCACGGGGAGACCCAGTACTTC. The rearrangement uses TRBV4-2 and TRBJ2-5, with TRBD2 matching 7 bases. CDR3 length equals 17 residues. The trim removed 4 bases at V and 5 bases at J, leaving 16 bases unmatched. Germline-derived CDR1 and CDR2 are LGHNA and YNFKEQ.

V and J are TRBV6-1 and TRBJ2-5, with TRBD2 matching 9 bases. V lost 6 bases and J lost 4; bases outside the gene matches: 3. In germline, CDR1 is MNHNS, CDR2 SASEGT. This CDR3 comprises 13 residues. The DNA of the CDR3 is TGTGCCAGCAGGGGTAGCGGGAGAGAGACCCAGTACTTC. Translated: CASRGSGRETQYF.

This clonotype was seen a handful of times. The chain links TRBV6-1 to TRBJ2-5; 9 positions match TRBD1. After removal of 5 bases from V and 5 bases from J, the junction contained 6 bases not matched to a gene. The germline CDR1 and CDR2 sequences are MNHNS and SASEGT. The CDR3 length is 14 residues. CDR3 bases: TGTGCCAGCAGTAGGACAGGGGAATGGGAGACCCAGTACTTC. Protein product: CASSRTGEWETQYF.

This clonotype was seen many times. V and J are TRBV20-1 and TRBJ2-6, with D tentatively TRBD2 (5 bases). The length of the CDR3 is 17 residues. From germline, CDR1 is DFQATT and CDR2 SNEGSKA (reference sequence). The V end lost 6 bases, the J end lost 3 bases, and 21 bases lay between the germline ends. The CDR3 sequence is CSASQFQVRDGANVLTF. The CDR3 DNA is TGCAGTGCCAGTCAGTTCCAGGTGAGGGATGGGGCCAACGTCCTGACTTTC.

This clonotype came up many times. The chain couples TRBV5-1 to TRBJ1-5; TRBD1 is a possible D gene (5 bases). V lost 0 bases to trimming and J lost 8 bases, with 15 bases between them. CDR3 length: 15 amino acids. Germline V gene sequence: CDR1 SGHRS, CDR2 YFSETQ. CDR3 bases: TGCGCCAGCAGCTTGGGGGCCAGCGGGACGGAGCCCCAGCATTTT. Translating it yields CASSLGASGTEPQHF.

There are a few counts of this clonotype. The chain carries TRBV28 and TRBJ2-5; 7 bases are shared with TRBD1. CDR1 is MDHEN and CDR2 is SYDVKM in the germline V gene. The trim removed 4 bases at V and 2 bases at J, leaving 7 bases unmatched. The CDR3 spans 15 residues. The CDR3 here is CASSWDREIQETQYF. The CDR3 DNA reads TGTGCCAGCAGTTGGGACAGAGAAATACAAGAGACCCAGTACTTC.

This clonotype was counted only a few times. This chain connects TRBV12-3 or TRBV12-4 to TRBJ1-2; D not certain. Trimming took 6 bases from V and 0 from J, leaving 17 bases between them. The CDR3 totals 16 residues. CDR3 DNA: TGTGCCAGCAGCCCTTTGTTCGAAGATTCTAACTATGGCTACACCTTC. The encoded protein is CASSPLFEDSNYGYTF.